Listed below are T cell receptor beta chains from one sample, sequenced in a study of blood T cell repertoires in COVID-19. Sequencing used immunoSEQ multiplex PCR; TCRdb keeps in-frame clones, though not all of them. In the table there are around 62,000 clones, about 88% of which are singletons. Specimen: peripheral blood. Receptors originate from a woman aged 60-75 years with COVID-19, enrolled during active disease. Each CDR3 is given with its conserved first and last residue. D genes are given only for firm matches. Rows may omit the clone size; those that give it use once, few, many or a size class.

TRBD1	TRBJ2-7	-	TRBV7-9	TGTGCCAGGGGACAGTTCATCGGGGAGCAGTACTTC	CARGQFIGEQYF
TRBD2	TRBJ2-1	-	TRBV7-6	TGTGCCAGCAGCTTAGAACTAGCGGTCGACAATGAGCAGTTCTTC	CASSLELAVDNEQFF
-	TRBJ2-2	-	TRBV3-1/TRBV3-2	TGTGCCAGTATGGGCCAGGTGGAGCTGTTTTTT	CASMGQVELFF
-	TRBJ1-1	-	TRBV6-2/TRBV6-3	TGTGCCAGCAGTTATCGACCAGGGATAAAGGTCGCTGAAGCTTTCTTT	CASSYRPGIKVAEAFF
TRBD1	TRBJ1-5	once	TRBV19	TGTGCCAGTAGTAAGACAGGGGGCGGACAGCCCCAGCATTTT	CASSKTGGGQPQHF
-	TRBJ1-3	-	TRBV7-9	TGTGCCAGCAGCTTAATGAGCTCTGGAAACACCATATATTTT	CASSLMSSGNTIYF
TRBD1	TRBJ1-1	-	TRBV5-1	TGCGCCAGCAGCCATGGACAGGGTTGGAAGAACACTGAAGCTTTCTTT	CASSHGQGWKNTEAFF
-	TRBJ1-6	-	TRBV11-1	TGTGCCAGCAGCCCCCACCTTGGGGCTAAAAATTCACCCCTCCACTTT	CASSPHLGAKNSPLHF
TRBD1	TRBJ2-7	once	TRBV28	TGTGCCAGCAGTTCCGGACAGGGGGCGGACGAGCAGTACTTC	CASSSGQGADEQYF
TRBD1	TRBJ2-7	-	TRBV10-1	TGCGCCAGCAGGGGATGGACAGGATCCTACGAGCAGTACTTC	CASRGWTGSYEQYF
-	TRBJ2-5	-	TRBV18	TGTGCCAGCTCACCACCGCACGGTGAAGAGACCCAGTACTTC	CASSPPHGEETQYF
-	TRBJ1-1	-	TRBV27	TGTGCCAGCAGTTTAGGGGCGGACGGTTACACTGAAGCTTTCTTT	CASSLGADGYTEAFF
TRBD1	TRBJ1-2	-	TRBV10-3	TGTGCCATCCACAGGGGACAGGGAGGCTATGGCTACACCTTC	CAIHRGQGGYGYTF
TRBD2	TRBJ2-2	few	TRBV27	TGTGCCAGCACTTGGAGCGGGATGTCCTCCGGGGAGCTGTTTTTT	CASTWSGMSSGELFF
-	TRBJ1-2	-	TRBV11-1	TGTGCCAGCAGCGTGACAGGAAGCCAGCAGGGCTACACCTTC	CASSVTGSQQGYTF
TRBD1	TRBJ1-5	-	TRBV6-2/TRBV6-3	TGTGCCAGCAGTGCAGACAGGGCTCAGCCCCAGCATTTT	CASSADRAQPQHF
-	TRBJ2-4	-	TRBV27	TGTGCCAGCAGCCCAAATCCCGTGCTCCCGAGCATTCAGTACTTC	CASSPNPVLPSIQYF
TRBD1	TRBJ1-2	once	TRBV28	TGTGCCAGCAGCTCGGGACAGGGGGTCAGGGGCTACACCTTC	CASSSGQGVRGYTF
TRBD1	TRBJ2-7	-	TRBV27	TGTGCCAGCAGGCCCCCGGGACAGGGGGCTGTCAACGAGCAGTACTTC	CASRPPGQGAVNEQYF
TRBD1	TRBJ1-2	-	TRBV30	TGTGCCTGGAGTACTACCAGGGACAGAATCAACTATGGCTACACCTTC	CAWSTTRDRINYGYTF
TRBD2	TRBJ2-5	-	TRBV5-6	TGTGCCAGCAGCCGAGCGGGAGGGCCAGAGACCCAGTACTTC	CASSRAGGPETQYF
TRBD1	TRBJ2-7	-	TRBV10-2	TGCGCCAGCCGGGACAGGGGGTACGAGCAGTACTTC	CASRDRGYEQYF
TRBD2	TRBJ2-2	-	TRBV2	TGTGCCAGCAGTGCTGGACTAGCGGGGACCGGGGAGCTGTTTTTT	CASSAGLAGTGELFF
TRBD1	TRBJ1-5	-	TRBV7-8	TGTGCCAGCAGCTGGGGACAGGGGAGAGGGGAAGGAAATCAGCCCCAGCATTTT	CASSWGQGRGEGNQPQHF
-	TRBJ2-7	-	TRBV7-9	TGTGCCAGCAGCCCCGGCTGGGCTTCCCACGAGCAGTACTTC	CASSPGWASHEQYF
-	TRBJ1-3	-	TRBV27	TGTGCCAGCAGTTTGGGGTCAGGGTCCCCCATATATTTT	CASSLGSGSPIYF
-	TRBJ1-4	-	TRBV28	TGTGCCAGCAAGTACAGCCATAATGAAAAACTGTTTTTT	CASKYSHNEKLFF
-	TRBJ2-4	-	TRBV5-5	TGTGCCAGCAGCTTCGGGAACATTCAGTACTTC	CASSFGNIQYF
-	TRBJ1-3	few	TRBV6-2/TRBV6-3	TGTGCCAGCAGTTCGCAGGGGCAGGCTGGAAACACCATATATTTT	CASSSQGQAGNTIYF
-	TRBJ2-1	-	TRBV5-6	TGTGCCAGCAGCTCACTCGGACTAAACTCCTACAATGAGCAGTTCTTC	CASSSLGLNSYNEQFF
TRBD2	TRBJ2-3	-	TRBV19	TGTGCCAGTAGTATCAAGGGACTAGCGGGAGCAGCAGATACGCAGTATTTT	CASSIKGLAGAADTQYF
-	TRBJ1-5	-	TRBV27	TGTGCCAGCAGTTTATTGGGGGCAGGGGTCAATCAGCCCCAGCATTTT	CASSLLGAGVNQPQHF
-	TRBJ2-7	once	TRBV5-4	TGTGCCAGCAGCTTGATGGGTATGATATCGGGGGAGCAGTACTTC	CASSLMGMISGEQYF
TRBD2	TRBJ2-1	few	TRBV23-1	TGCGCCAGCAGTCACGGAGATCGGGTAGCGGGGAAAGACAATGAGCAGTTCTTC	CASSHGDRVAGKDNEQFF
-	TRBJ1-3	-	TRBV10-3	TGTGCCATCAACGGTCCCTCTGGAAACACCATATATTTT	CAINGPSGNTIYF
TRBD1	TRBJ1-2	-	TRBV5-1	TGCGCCAGCAGCTTGACAGGGGAGGTCGATGGCTACACCTTC	CASSLTGEVDGYTF
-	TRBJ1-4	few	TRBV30	TGTGCCTGGACCGACTGGGAGACTAATGAAAAACTGTTTTTT	CAWTDWETNEKLFF
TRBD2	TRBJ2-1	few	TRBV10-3	TGTGCCATCAGTGAGTCTAGCGGGGGGGCATCGGCCAACAATGAGCAGTTCTTC	CAISESSGGASANNEQFF
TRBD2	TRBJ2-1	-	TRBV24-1	TGTGCCACCAGCGTTGGGACTAGCGGCAACAATGAGCAGTTCTTC	CATSVGTSGNNEQFF
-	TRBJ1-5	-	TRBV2	TGTGCCAGCAGTGACTCAGGAAATCAGCCCCAGCATTTT	CASSDSGNQPQHF
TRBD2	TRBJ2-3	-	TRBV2	TGTGCCAGCAGTGAAGCAGAGGCTAGCGGGGGCCCGGGCACAGATACGCAGTATTTT	CASSEAEASGGPGTDTQYF
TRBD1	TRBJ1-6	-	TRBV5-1	TGCGCCAGCAGCCGAAATACAGGGGGCAATTCACCCCTCCACTTT	CASSRNTGGNSPLHF
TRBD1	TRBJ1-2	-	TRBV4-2	TGTGCCAGCCTCCAGCTTGGGACAGCCGCCCATGGCTACACCTTC	CASLQLGTAAHGYTF
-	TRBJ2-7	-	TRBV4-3	TGCGCCAGCAGCCAGGGGGCAGGGGACTACGAGCAGTACTTC	CASSQGAGDYEQYF
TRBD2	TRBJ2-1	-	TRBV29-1	TGCAGCGCGAGGACTAGCGGGGCCTACAATGAGCAGTTCTTC	CSARTSGAYNEQFF
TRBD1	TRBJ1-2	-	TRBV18	TGTGCCAGCTCAGAGGACAGGACCACTGGCTACACCTTC	CASSEDRTTGYTF
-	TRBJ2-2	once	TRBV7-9	TGTGCCGGCGGGCGGGAGAACACCGGGGAGCTGTTTTTT	CAGGRENTGELFF
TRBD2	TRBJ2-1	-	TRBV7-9	TGTGCCAGCAGCTTAGCGTATCGAGGCGAGCGGGGCAACAATGAGCAGTTCTTC	CASSLAYRGERGNNEQFF
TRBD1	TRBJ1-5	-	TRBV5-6	TGTGCCAGCAGCTTCGGGACAGTAGGCCAGCCCCAGCATTTT	CASSFGTVGQPQHF
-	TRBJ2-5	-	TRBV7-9	TGTGCCAGCAGCTTATCCTTCGGCAGGGGGAGGATAAGAGAGACCCAGTACTTC	CASSLSFGRGRIRETQYF
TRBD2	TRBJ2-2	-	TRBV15	TGTGCCACCAGCAGAGTGTGGGCTAGCGGGAGTACCGGGGAGCTGTTTTTT	CATSRVWASGSTGELFF
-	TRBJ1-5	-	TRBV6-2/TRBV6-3	TGTGCCAGCAGTCTAGGACTGAGCAATCAGCCCCAGCATTTT	CASSLGLSNQPQHF